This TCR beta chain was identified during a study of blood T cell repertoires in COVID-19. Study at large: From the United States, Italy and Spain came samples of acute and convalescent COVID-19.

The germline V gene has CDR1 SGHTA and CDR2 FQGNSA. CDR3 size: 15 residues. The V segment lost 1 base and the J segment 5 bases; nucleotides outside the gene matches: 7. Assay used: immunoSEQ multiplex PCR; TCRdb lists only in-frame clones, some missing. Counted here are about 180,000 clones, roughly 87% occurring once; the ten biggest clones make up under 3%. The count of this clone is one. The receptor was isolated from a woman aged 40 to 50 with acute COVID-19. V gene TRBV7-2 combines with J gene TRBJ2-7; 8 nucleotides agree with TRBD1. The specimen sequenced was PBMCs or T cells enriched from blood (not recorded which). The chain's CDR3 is CASSLGNGQGHEQYF. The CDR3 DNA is TGTGCCAGCAGCTTAGGGAATGGACAGGGCCACGAGCAGTACTTC.